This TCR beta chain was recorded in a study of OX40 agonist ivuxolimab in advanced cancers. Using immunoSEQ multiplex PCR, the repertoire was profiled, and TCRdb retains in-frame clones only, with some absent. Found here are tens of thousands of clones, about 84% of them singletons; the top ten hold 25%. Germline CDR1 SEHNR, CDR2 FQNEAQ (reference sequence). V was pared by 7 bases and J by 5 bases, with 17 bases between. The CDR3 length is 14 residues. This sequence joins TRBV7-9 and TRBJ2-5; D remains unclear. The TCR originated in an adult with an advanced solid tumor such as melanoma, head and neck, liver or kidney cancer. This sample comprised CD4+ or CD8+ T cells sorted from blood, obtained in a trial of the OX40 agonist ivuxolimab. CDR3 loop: CASTPIGSAETQYF. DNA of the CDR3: TGTGCCAGCACTCCGATCGGGTCTGCGGAGACCCAGTACTTC.